The subject of this entry is one TCR beta chain. Libraries were prepared by immunoSEQ multiplex PCR; TCRdb keeps only in-frame clonotypes and omits some of them. The sample has about 160,000 clones; around 87% are singletons. V lost 6 bases to trimming and J lost 0 bases, with 15 bases between them. This CDR3 region has 16 residues. Germline lookup yields CDR1 MNHEY and CDR2 SVGEGT. The data originate from a study of blood T cell repertoires in COVID-19. This sequence was found in a woman between 45 and 60 years old who had recovered from COVID-19. The chain uses TRBV6-2 or TRBV6-3 and TRBJ1-5; the D is unclear. Sequenced input: PBMCs or T cells enriched from blood (not recorded which). For the CDR3, the DNA is TGTGCCAGCAGCACTAAGGTTCCAGTTAGCAATCAGCCCCAGCATTTT. Its protein is CASSTKVPVSNQPQHF.